The 26 T cell receptor beta chains reported below all come from one sample, sequenced in a study of OX40 agonist ivuxolimab in advanced cancers. Using immunoSEQ multiplex PCR, the repertoire was profiled, and TCRdb retains in-frame clones only, with some absent. The repertoire holds about 50,000 clones, with about 80% as singletons. Source: CD4+ or CD8+ T cells sorted from blood, taken in a trial of the OX40 agonist ivuxolimab. All receptors come from an adult with an advanced solid tumor such as melanoma, head and neck, liver or kidney cancer.

The chain recombines TRBV10-3 with TRBJ2-1; the match to TRBD2 covers 8 bases. This CDR3 region has 13 residues. V gave up 8 bases and J gave up 4 bases; unmatched junction bases: 4. CDR1 is ENHRY and CDR2 is SYGVKD in the germline V gene. CDR3 DNA: TGTGCCATCGGAGCGGGGGAGTACAATGAGCAGTTCTTC. Its translation: CAIGAGEYNEQFF.

The genes are TRBV19 and TRBJ2-7; 7 nucleotides align to TRBD1. V shed 5 bases, J shed 3 bases, and the junction held 16 bases outside the gene matches. The CDR3 extends over 17 amino acids. Germline assignment: CDR1 LNHDA and CDR2 SQIVND (reference sequence). The CDR3 loop is CASSLDLARGRNYEQYF. In DNA, the CDR3 is TGTGCCAGTAGTCTCGACCTGGCCAGGGGGAGAAACTACGAGCAGTACTTC.

The V call is TRBV30, the J call TRBJ2-2, with D hard to call. The CDR3 loop spans 14 amino acids. Looked up from germline, CDR1 is GTSNPN and CDR2 is SVGIG (reference sequence). Trimming removed 2 bases at V and 5 bases at J, with 12 bases between. CDR3 in DNA: TGTGCCTGGAGTCATCCTTCTAGGACCGGGGAGCTGTTTTTT. Amino acid sequence: CAWSHPSRTGELFF. Supplemented by reference TRBV30 and TRBJ2-2, the full variable domain reads SQTIHQWPATLVQPVGSPLSLECTVEGTSNPNLYWYRQAAGRGLQLLFYSVGIGQISSEVPQNLSASRPQDRQFILSSKKLLLSDSGFYLCAWSHPSRTGELFFGEGSRLTVL.

This clone was counted a single time. The chain combines TRBV4-3 with TRBJ1-3; D ambiguous. V was cut by 3 bases and J by 0 bases, with 21 bases left in between. The CDR3 is 19 amino acids. Germline-derived CDR1 and CDR2 are LGHNA and YSLEER. CDR3 residues: CASSQRPPRESYSGNTIYF. The CDR3 DNA sequence: TGCGCCAGCAGCCAGAGGCCTCCACGGGAAAGTTACTCTGGAAACACCATATATTTT.

The table lists this clone with a few counts. V usage is TRBV28 and J usage is TRBJ2-6; TRBD1 agrees at 8 bases. The CDR3 length is 15 residues. CDR1 and CDR2 from the germline V gene are MDHEN and SYDVKM. Germline trimming cut 8 bases from V and 1 base from J; bases unmatched to any gene: 4. The CDR3 reads CASRTGGSGANVLTF. In nucleotides, the CDR3 is TGTGCCAGCCGAACAGGGGGATCTGGGGCCAACGTCCTGACTTTC.

The chain uses TRBV7-2 and TRBJ2-3, with 11 bases lining up with TRBD2. Trimming cost V 5 bases and J 6 bases; bases outside gene matches: 4. Germline CDR1 SGHTA, CDR2 FQGNSA. This CDR3 comprises 14 residues. The CDR3 region has the DNA TGTGCCAGCAGCCTTAGCGGGGGGGCGGATACGCAGTATTTT. It specifies CASSLSGGADTQYF.

The CDR3, as DNA: TGTGCCAGCAGCTTGGAACAGGGGTACAATGAGCAGTTCTTC. Protein: CASSLEQGYNEQFF. This chain uses TRBV5-4 with TRBJ2-1; 7 bases fit TRBD1. Per the germline V gene, CDR1 is SGHNT and CDR2 is YYREEE (reference sequence). The V segment lost 0 bases and the J segment 4 bases; nucleotides outside the gene matches: 1. This CDR3 has 14 amino acids.

In nucleotides, the CDR3 is TGTGCCAGCAGCGCTCAGGAGAACACTGAAGCTTTCTTT. Protein: CASSAQENTEAFF. This chain connects TRBV7-9 to TRBJ1-1, with D uncertain. Looked up from germline, CDR1 is SEHNR and CDR2 is FQNEAQ (reference sequence). Trimming took 5 bases from V and 1 from J, leaving 8 bases between them. The CDR3 spans 13 residues.

This clone appeared a single time. The chain recombines TRBV5-1 with TRBJ2-1; D unclear. The CDR3 spans 15 residues. The germline V gene has CDR1 SGHRS and CDR2 YFSETQ. Trimming took 0 bases from V and 3 from J, leaving 10 bases between them. The CDR3 sequence: CASSLVAGLYNEQFF. Here the CDR3 DNA reads TGCGCCAGCAGCTTGGTGGCAGGTCTCTACAATGAGCAGTTCTTC.

The V call is TRBV9, the J call TRBJ1-1; D gene uncertain. Germline lookup yields CDR1 SGDLS and CDR2 YYNGEE. The CDR3 is made up of 14 amino acids. V lost 2 bases and J 2 bases, leaving 10 bases between the germline ends. The CDR3 here is CASSVVGSNTEAFF. CDR3 bases: TGTGCCAGCAGCGTTGTTGGGTCTAACACTGAAGCTTTCTTT.

The chain links TRBV6-1 to TRBJ2-7; TRBD1 agrees at 8 bases. V was pared by 5 bases and J by 3 bases, with 3 bases of the junction left unmatched. CDR1 and CDR2 from the germline V gene are MNHNS and SASEGT. This CDR3 contains 13 residues. The chain's CDR3 is CASSTGGNYEQYF. CDR3 DNA: TGTGCCAGCAGTACAGGGGGTAACTACGAGCAGTACTTC.

The rearrangement links TRBV9 to TRBJ2-5, with 7 bases fitting TRBD2. The ends lost 2 bases at V and 0 bases at J; junction bases unmatched: 1. Looked up from germline, CDR1 is SGDLS and CDR2 is YYNGEE. CDR3 length equals 14 residues. The CDR3 bases are TGTGCCAGCAGCGTGGGAGGGAACCAAGAGACCCAGTACTTC. Its protein is CASSVGGNQETQYF.

The rearrangement uses TRBV5-1 and TRBJ2-2, with 8 nucleotides matching TRBD2. The CDR3 extends over 15 amino acids. Germline V lookup: CDR1 SGHRS, CDR2 YFSETQ. The V gene end was trimmed by 0 bases and the J gene end by 4 bases; junction bases not matched to a gene: 2. CDR3 DNA: TGCGCCAGCAGCTTGGGGACTAGCCTCACCGGGGAGCTGTTTTTT. Protein: CASSLGTSLTGELFF. The complete variable domain, with remaining parts taken from reference TRBV5-1 and TRBJ2-2, reads KAGVTQTPRYLIKTRGQQVTLSCSPISGHRSVSWYQQTPGQGLQFLFEYFSETQRNKGNFPGRFSGRQFSNSRSEMNVSTLELGDSALYLCASSLGTSLTGELFFGEGSRLTVL.

The sample holds a few counts of this clone. V and J are TRBV9 and TRBJ1-4, with D perhaps TRBD1 (5 bases). Trimming took 4 bases from V and 3 from J, leaving 13 bases between them. The CDR3 runs 15 residues. Germline V gene data show CDR1 as SGDLS and CDR2 as YYNGEE. The CDR3 region is CASSRTQAPNEKLFF. CDR3 nucleotides: TGTGCCAGCAGCAGAACACAGGCCCCTAATGAAAAACTGTTTTTT.

The chain combines TRBV6-1 with TRBJ1-1; D unresolved. Trimming left V 8 bases short and J 0 bases short, with 13 bases between. CDR3 length equals 14 residues. Germline V lookup: CDR1 MNHNS, CDR2 SASEGT. CDR3 sequence reads: CASGQSRLNTEAFF. Written as DNA, the CDR3 is TGTGCCAGCGGTCAGTCAAGATTGAACACTGAAGCTTTCTTT.

This chain connects TRBV7-8 to TRBJ2-5; perhaps TRBD1 as D (6 bases). The CDR3 is 17 residues long. Germline V gives CDR1 SGHVS, CDR2 FQNEAQ. Between the trimmed V and J ends, which lost 0 bases and 5 bases, there was a span of 19 bases. CDR3 in amino acids: CASSLAAWQGMRETQYF. The CDR3 nucleotides read TGTGCCAGCAGCTTAGCAGCATGGCAGGGGATGCGGGAGACCCAGTACTTC. Based on the CDR3 plus reference TRBV7-8 and TRBJ2-5, the full variable domain is GAGVSQSPRYKVAKRGQDVALRCDPISGHVSLFWYQQALGQGPEFLTYFQNEAQLDKSGLPSDRFFAERPEGSVSTLKIQRTQQEDSAVYLCASSLAAWQGMRETQYFGPGTRLLVL.

V usage is TRBV13 and J usage is TRBJ2-3; 8 nucleotides line up with TRBD2. Germline V CDR1 and CDR2: PRHDT, FYEKMQ (reference sequence). The CDR3 is 17 residues long. Trimming cost V 0 bases and J 2 bases; bases outside gene matches: 7. The CDR3 DNA sequence: TGTGCCAGCAGCTTAGGTGGCGGGAGGCGCCACACAGATACGCAGTATTTT. Amino acids: CASSLGGGRRHTDTQYF.

The chain employs TRBV10-1 and TRBJ2-4; 12 bases map to TRBD2. V shed 5 bases, J shed 9 bases, and the junction held 5 bases outside the gene matches. Per the germline V gene, CDR1 is WNHNN and CDR2 is SYGVQD (reference sequence). The CDR3 runs 14 residues. In DNA form, the CDR3 reads TGCGCCAGCAGTAGTCTAGCGGGAGGGGGCATTCAGTACTTC. It yields the protein CASSSLAGGGIQYF.

V and J are TRBV7-9 and TRBJ2-3; possible D gene TRBD1, 6 bases. Germline CDR1 SEHNR, CDR2 FQNEAQ (reference sequence). V gave up 6 bases and J gave up 8 bases, with 15 bases separating them. This CDR3 is 13 amino acids long. CDR3 DNA sequence: TGTGCCAGCAGGGGACACCAGACGGGTACGCAGTATTTT. It specifies CASRGHQTGTQYF.

V usage is TRBV2 and J usage is TRBJ2-5; TRBD1 aligns across 7 bases. Germline assignment: CDR1 SNHLY and CDR2 FYNNEI. J lost 5 bases, V lost 6 bases, and 6 bases had no gene match. The CDR3 covers 13 residues. The CDR3 sequence: CASRENRGETQYF. The CDR3 DNA is TGTGCCAGCAGGGAGAACAGGGGTGAGACCCAGTACTTC.

The chain links TRBV11-2 to TRBJ2-1, with unresolved D. V lost 1 base to trimming and J lost 9 bases, with 7 bases between them. This CDR3 has 12 amino acids. Germline V gene sequence: CDR1 SGHAT, CDR2 FQNNGV. The CDR3 loop reads CASSLVGFEQFF. The CDR3, as DNA: TGTGCCAGCAGCTTAGTTGGGTTTGAGCAGTTCTTC.

The sample holds one count of this clone. A much larger clone is a single base away; this may be a read error. The same CDR3 is also encoded by other DNA sequences in this sample. V usage is TRBV15 and J usage is TRBJ1-5; D gene uncertain. The CDR3 is 14 residues long. Trimming took off 0 bases at V and 4 bases at J, with 7 bases between the two ends. Germline V gene sequence: CDR1 LNHNV, CDR2 YYDKDF (reference sequence). CDR3 nucleotide sequence: TGTGCCACCAGCAGAGATACGGGGAATCAGCCCCAGCATTTT. This codes for CATSRDTGNQPQHF.

This chain links TRBV2 with TRBJ2-1, with 7 positions matching TRBD2. CDR1 SNHLY and CDR2 FYNNEI come from the germline V gene. The CDR3 has 15 amino acids. V dropped 5 bases and J dropped 0; count of bases not matched to a gene: 4. The CDR3 protein is CASSIAGTSYNEQFF. DNA of the CDR3: TGTGCCAGCAGTATAGCGGGCACCTCCTACAATGAGCAGTTCTTC.

This chain joins TRBV14 and TRBJ2-3; no firm D call. The CDR3 is 15 residues long. CDR1 SGHDN and CDR2 FVKESK come from the germline V gene. Trimming stripped 1 base from V and 1 base from J, with 9 bases between. CDR3 DNA: TGTGCCAGCAGCCAAGGGGTGGTGGGCACAGATACGCAGTATTTT. The encoded protein is CASSQGVVGTDTQYF.

J is TRBJ1-1 and V is TRBV6-6; D remains ambiguous. Trimming cost V 2 bases and J 1 base, with 11 bases left between them. Germline V CDR1 and CDR2: MNHNY, SVGAGI (reference sequence). This CDR3 is 15 amino acids long. DNA of the CDR3: TGTGCCAGCAGTTACCTTGGACGAGGGAACACTGAAGCTTTCTTT. Protein: CASSYLGRGNTEAFF.

This rearrangement joins TRBV28 to TRBJ1-1, with D unclear. Germline CDR1 reads MDHEN; CDR2 reads SYDVKM. Between the trimmed V and J ends, which lost 6 bases and 3 bases, there was a span of 5 bases. There are 11 residues in the CDR3. CDR3 region: CASRLDTEAFF. CDR3 DNA: TGTGCCAGCAGATTGGACACTGAAGCTTTCTTT.